One sample yielded the 22 T cell receptor beta chains listed below, sequenced in a study of post-analysis software for immune sequencing data. Unique-molecular-identifier-tagged TCR beta cDNA libraries were used. TCRdb re-analysed the PCR reads in MiXCR, keeping a single row per CDR3 protein. The table includes 750,000 to 950,000 distinct CDR3 sequences, under 70% detected once. Antigens for these TCRs are unknown. Findings and caveats of the study: Higher frequency in patients than in controls was seen for about 5 TRBV segments, with TRBV5-6, TRBV5-1 and TRBV20-1 among them.

The sequenced material came from blood. These receptors were taken from a girl aged 10-17 years with multiple sclerosis.

This chain joins TRBV15 and TRBJ1-5, with 7 bases lining up with TRBD1. This CDR3 comprises 15 residues. Germline V gene lookup returns CDR1 LNHNV and CDR2 YYDKDF (reference sequence). V was clipped by 5 bases and J by 7 bases; unmatched bases: 11. CDR3 DNA: TGTGCCACCAGCGTCCACAGGGGAGGAGAACAGCCCCAGCATTTT. Its translation: CATSVHRGGEQPQHF.

The J gene is TRBJ2-7, the V gene TRBV12-5; 7 positions match TRBD1. J lost 6 bases, V lost 2 bases, and 4 bases had no gene match. This CDR3 comprises 13 residues. The V gene's germline CDR1 is LGHNT and CDR2 FRNRAP. The CDR3 nucleotides are TGTGCTAGTGGTTTGAGCAGGGGGTCCGAGCAGTACTTC. This codes for CASGLSRGSEQYF.

The chain recombines TRBV29-1 with TRBJ2-3; D is unclear. CDR3 length equals 14 residues. Germline V CDR1 and CDR2: SQVTM, ANQGSEA. V was cut by 1 base and J by 0 bases, with 8 bases left in between. CDR3 in DNA: TGCAGCGTTGAAGCCCTTTTTAGCACAGATACGCAGTATTTT. The encoded protein is CSVEALFSTDTQYF.

This clonotype was observed once. Here the CDR3 reads CASSERGPYNEQYF. In DNA, the CDR3 is TGTGCCAGCAGCGAACGGGGACCCTACAATGAGCAGTACTTC. The rearrangement uses TRBV7-2 and TRBJ2-1; D assignment may be TRBD1 or TRBD2 (5 bases each). The closer fit of TRBJ2-7 to the DNA end suggests the J call may be wrong. Germline V gene data show CDR1 as SGHTA and CDR2 as FQGNSA. There are 14 residues in the CDR3.

The rearrangement joins TRBV5-6 to TRBJ2-5, with TRBD1 matching over 8 bases. The junction had 12 bases not matched to a gene; V was cut back by 4 bases and J by 4 bases. Germline V lookup: CDR1 SGHDT, CDR2 YYEEEE. The length of the CDR3 is 16 residues. The CDR3 here is CASSPKGAGGLETQYF. The CDR3 nucleotides read TGTGCCAGCAGCCCCAAGGGAGCAGGGGGCCTAGAGACCCAGTACTTC.

The chain combines TRBV9 with TRBJ2-5; the match to TRBD2 covers 8 bases. This CDR3 has 15 amino acids. Unmatched junction bases numbered 4, after V lost 0 bases and J lost 3 bases. CDR1 is SGDLS and CDR2 is YYNGEE in the germline V gene. The CDR3: CASSVGTSREETQYF. The CDR3 region has the DNA TGTGCCAGCAGCGTAGGGACTAGCCGTGAAGAGACCCAGTACTTC.

V usage is TRBV11-2 and J usage is TRBJ2-3, with TRBD1 matching 12 bases. Germline CDR1 SGHAT, CDR2 FQNNGV. This CDR3 has 21 residues. V shed 5 bases and J 2 bases; nucleotides not matched to a gene: 20. CDR3 loop: CASSAGWNPGQGAVPTDTQYF. CDR3 nucleotides: TGTGCCAGCAGCGCCGGGTGGAACCCGGGACAGGGGGCGGTCCCCACAGATACGCAGTATTTT.

This clonotype was counted between two and nine times. V is TRBV3-1 and J is TRBJ2-1; 11 bases are shared with TRBD2. The CDR3 extends over 15 amino acids. From germline, CDR1 is LGHDT and CDR2 YNNKEL (reference sequence). With V trimmed by 3 bases and J by 7 bases, 5 bases remained unmatched. CDR3 DNA: TGTGCCAGCAGCCATTTAGCGGGAGGGATGAATGAGCAGTTCTTC. Translation gives CASSHLAGGMNEQFF.

This clonotype was found a few times. The rearrangement joins TRBV5-1 to TRBJ2-5, with 8 positions matching TRBD1. Matching the DNA end better, TRBJ2-7 makes the J call doubtful. The CDR3 contains 14 residues. Germline V gene lookup returns CDR1 SGHRS and CDR2 YFSETQ. The CDR3 DNA reads as TGCGCCAGCAGCCACCGGACAGGGAGCGACGAGCAGTACTTC. Translated: CASSHRTGSDEQYF.

This chain joins TRBV5-1 and TRBJ2-1; 7 bases are a match to TRBD2. Per germline, CDR1 SGHRS and CDR2 YFSETQ. The CDR3 spans 17 residues. The J segment lost 3 bases and the V segment lost 1 base, leaving 10 bases of the junction unmatched. This CDR3 is CASSLRSAGAGYNEQFF. The CDR3 bases are TGCGCCAGCAGCTTGCGTTCTGCGGGAGCCGGCTACAATGAGCAGTTCTTC.

The chain is built from TRBV9 and TRBJ2-1, with TRBD2 matching over 11 bases. V trimming: 0 bases; J trimming: 13 bases; junction bases outside the gene matches: 9. This CDR3 contains 15 residues. The germline CDR1 and CDR2 sequences are SGDLS and YYNGEE. The CDR3 nucleotides read TGTGCCAGCAGCGTAGAGGGTAGCGGGAGGGCCGATCAGTTCTTC. Its protein product is CASSVEGSGRADQFF. The whole variable domain, filled in from reference TRBV9 and TRBJ2-1, reads DSGVTQTPKHLITATGQRVTLRCSPRSGDLSVYWYQQSLDQGLQFLIQYYNGEERAKGNILERFSAQQFPDLHSELNLSSLELGDSALYFCASSVEGSGRADQFFGPGTRLTVL.

The chain is built from TRBV27 and TRBJ2-1, with 10 bases aligning to TRBD2. Losses at the gene ends were 6 bases for V and 1 base for J; bases not matched to a gene: 9. Germline assignment: CDR1 MNHEY and CDR2 SMNVEV (reference sequence). The length of the CDR3 is 17 residues. The chain's CDR3 is CASSRAPSGSSYNEQFF. The CDR3 nucleotides are TGTGCCAGCAGCCGAGCTCCTAGCGGGAGTTCCTACAATGAGCAGTTCTTC.

V gene TRBV18 combines with J gene TRBJ2-3; D perhaps matches TRBD2 (5 bases). The CDR3 contains 15 residues. Per the germline V gene, CDR1 is KGHSH and CDR2 is LQKENI. Trimming pared 3 bases from V and 0 bases from J, leaving 10 bases between. The CDR3, as DNA: TGTGCCAGCTCACCCCCCGGCGGGAGCACAGATACGCAGTATTTT. It encodes CASSPPGGSTDTQYF.

The V gene is TRBV2, the J gene TRBJ1-6, with 9 bases identical to TRBD1. With V trimmed by 5 bases and J by 6 bases, 8 bases remained unmatched. The CDR3 is made up of 16 amino acids. From germline, CDR1 is SNHLY and CDR2 FYNNEI. The CDR3 sequence: CASSLQGAQVNSPLHF. DNA for the CDR3: TGTGCCAGCAGTTTACAGGGGGCGCAAGTTAATTCACCCCTCCACTTT.

The gene calls are TRBV29-1 and TRBJ2-5; TRBD2 is a possible D gene (5 bases). This CDR3 has 13 residues. V lost 3 bases and J 11 bases, leaving 19 bases between the germline ends. Germline V gene sequence: CDR1 SQVTM, CDR2 ANQGSEA. Here the CDR3 reads CSVDAGVVGRQYF. The CDR3 DNA follows: TGCAGCGTTGATGCGGGCGTGGTGGGTAGGCAGTACTTC.

The genes are TRBV12-3 or TRBV12-4 and TRBJ2-6, with D unclear. V dropped 1 base and J dropped 4 bases, with 17 bases sitting between them. CDR3 length equals 18 residues. The CDR3, as DNA: TGTGCCAGCAGTTTAGGGTACCCTTCGTCTCTCGGGGCCAACGTCCTGACTTTC. Amino acid sequence: CASSLGYPSSLGANVLTF.

The chain combines TRBV2 with TRBJ2-2; 8 positions agree with TRBD1. Germline V gene data show CDR1 as SNHLY and CDR2 as FYNNEI. The CDR3 totals 17 residues. Losses at the gene ends were 3 bases for V and 0 bases for J; bases not matched to a gene: 6. The DNA for the CDR3 is TGTGCCAGCAGTGATTCGGCCAGGGGGCCGAACACCGGGGAGCTGTTTTTT. Its translation: CASSDSARGPNTGELFF.

This clonotype occurred a few times. The genes are TRBV6-5 and TRBJ2-5; TRBD2 is a possible D gene (6 bases). CDR3 length equals 18 residues. Germline V gene sequence: CDR1 MNHEY, CDR2 SVGAGI. V was trimmed by 2 bases and J by 1 base, leaving 20 bases between them. DNA for the CDR3: TGTGCCAGCAGTTACGGGAGGTCGGGGTGGGTCGGCCAAGAGACCCAGTACTTC. It yields the protein CASSYGRSGWVGQETQYF.

This clonotype appeared a few times. The V and J genes are TRBV29-1 and TRBJ2-1; 13 nucleotides agree with TRBD2. CDR3 length equals 15 residues. J was trimmed by 6 bases and V by 1 base; bases with no gene match: 3. Germline V CDR1 and CDR2: SQVTM, ANQGSEA. The CDR3 region is CSVEVGLAGVNEQFF. The DNA of the CDR3 is TGCAGCGTTGAAGTAGGACTAGCGGGAGTCAATGAGCAGTTCTTC.

This rearrangement joins TRBV15 to TRBJ2-1, with no clear D. Trimming took off 0 bases at V and 7 bases at J, with 10 bases between the two ends. Per the germline V gene, CDR1 is LNHNV and CDR2 is YYDKDF (reference sequence). This CDR3 comprises 14 residues. CDR3 residues: CATSRDLANNEQFF. The CDR3 bases are TGTGCCACCAGCAGAGATCTTGCGAATAATGAGCAGTTCTTC. The full variable domain, completed using reference TRBV15 and TRBJ2-1, is DAMVIQNPRYQVTQFGKPVTLSCSQTLNHNVMYWYQQKSSQAPKLLFHYYDKDFNNEADTPDNFQSRRPNTSFCFLDIRSPGLGDTAMYLCATSRDLANNEQFFGPGTRLTVL.

The rearrangement links TRBV10-3 to TRBJ2-1, with 9 bases that match TRBD1. The CDR3 spans 15 residues. J was trimmed by 11 bases and V by 3 bases; bases with no gene match: 11. Germline lookup yields CDR1 ENHRY and CDR2 SYGVKD. CDR3: CAISDPGQGLRKQFF. The CDR3, as DNA: TGTGCCATCAGTGATCCGGGACAGGGCCTCCGCAAGCAGTTCTTC.

J is TRBJ2-7 and V is TRBV18; 8 bases are shared with TRBD1. V was clipped by 2 bases and J by 1 base; unmatched bases: 7. In germline, CDR1 is KGHSH, CDR2 LQKENI. The CDR3 length is 16 residues. For the CDR3, the DNA is TGTGCCAGCTCACCATCCGGACAGGGTATTTCCTACGAGCAGTACTTC. This encodes CASSPSGQGISYEQYF.